The 2 T cell receptor beta chains below were found in one sample sequenced in a study of cytomegalovirus exposure and HLA in healthy donors. The PCR contained 60 Vbeta and 13 Jbeta primers. Repertoires were generated with immunoSEQ multiplex PCR, while TCRdb's copy carries only in-frame clones and drops some. Found here are roughly 100,000 clones, roughly 77% of them singletons; the top ten hold 10%. Sequencing was done on a sample of PBMCs. Receptors originate from a woman aged 18-29 years in good health and CMV-seropositive.

V is TRBV11-2 and J is TRBJ2-1, with D possibly matching TRBD1 (6 bases). CDR1 and CDR2 from the germline V gene are SGHAT and FQNNGV. This CDR3 has 18 amino acids. V was shortened by 1 base and J by 8 bases, with 24 bases between the two germline ends. The DNA for the CDR3 is TGTGCCAGCAGCTTAGGTCCCCCTACAGGGATGGGCCTGGATGAGCAGTTCTTC. Amino acids: CASSLGPPTGMGLDEQFF.

The gene calls are TRBV28 and TRBJ2-5, with D possibly being TRBD1 (5 bases). Near its end, the DNA agrees better with TRBJ2-7, so the J call may be wrong. The germline CDR1 and CDR2 sequences are MDHEN and SYDVKM. The CDR3 is 14 residues long. The CDR3 reads CASSLGRSSYEQYF. The CDR3 DNA reads as TGTGCCAGCAGTTTGGGGCGATCCTCCTACGAGCAGTACTTC.